The 6 T cell receptor beta chains reported below all come from one sample, sequenced in a study of T-cell reconstitution after alpha-beta-depleted transplantation in children. Unique molecular identifiers were incorporated into the prepared TCRbeta library. TCRdb passed the PCR reads through MiXCR, listing each CDR3 protein once. The repertoire holds 450,000 to 600,000 distinct CDR3 sequences, with about 10% as singletons. The sample here was PBMCs, taken before TCRalphabeta/CD19-depleted stem cell transplant. The receptors here all came from a child aged 2 to 10 with inherited bone marrow failure, due to receive a stem cell transplant.

Ten or more counts support this clonotype. The chain links TRBV7-2 to TRBJ1-6, with D possibly matching TRBD1 (6 bases). CDR3 size: 15 residues. Germline CDR1 reads SGHTA; CDR2 reads FQGNSA. Trimming removed 1 base from V and 15 bases from J, with 19 bases in between. The CDR3 is CASSLDGTLNSFLHF. The CDR3, as DNA: TGTGCCAGCAGCTTAGACGGGACACTCAATTCATTCCTCCACTTT.

This chain joins TRBV3-1 and TRBJ2-7; D unresolved. Trimming shortened V by 2 bases and J by 3 bases, and 14 bases separated the two germline ends. The CDR3 totals 15 residues. Per germline, CDR1 LGHDT and CDR2 YNNKEL (reference sequence). CDR3 DNA: TGTGCCAGCAGCCAATTACTCGCAGGAAACTACGAGCAGTACTTC. Translated: CASSQLLAGNYEQYF.

Many counts were recorded for this clonotype. The V call is TRBV9, the J call TRBJ2-7; TRBD1 is a possible D gene (6 bases). This CDR3 is 13 amino acids long. The germline V gene encodes CDR1 SGDLS and CDR2 YYNGEE. The V end lost 5 bases, the J end lost 5 bases, and 14 bases lay between the germline ends. The CDR3 DNA reads TGTGCCAGCAGGGGAGCCAGGGGCAACGAGCAGTACTTC. It codes for CASRGARGNEQYF.

This clonotype was recorded at least ten times. The genes are TRBV2 and TRBJ1-4, with a weak D call TRBD1 (5 bases). This CDR3 has 17 residues. V shed 5 bases and J shed 7 bases, with 23 bases lying between them. Per the germline V gene, CDR1 is SNHLY and CDR2 is FYNNEI. The CDR3: CASSPFSFGDLSEKLFF. CDR3 coding DNA: TGTGCCAGCAGTCCCTTCTCCTTTGGGGACCTAAGTGAAAAACTGTTTTTT.

This clonotype was found many times. This chain joins TRBV27 and TRBJ2-3, with 7 bases aligning to TRBD1. The CDR3 consists of 16 residues. Unmatched junction bases numbered 4, after V lost 1 base and J lost 0 bases. Germline V gene sequence: CDR1 MNHEY, CDR2 SMNVEV (reference sequence). The CDR3 loop is CASSLWGTESTDTQYF. The CDR3 coding sequence is TGTGCCAGCAGTTTATGGGGGACAGAAAGCACAGATACGCAGTATTTT.

In this sample, this clonotype turned up many times. The chain couples TRBV5-5 to TRBJ2-5; 8 bases map to TRBD2. Germline CDR1 reads SGHKS; CDR2 reads YYEKEE (reference sequence). V lost 0 bases and J lost 4; bases outside the gene matches: 8. The CDR3 sequence is 16 residues long. In DNA, the CDR3 is TGTGCCAGCAGCTTGGCCACGGGTCTAGCGGGAGAGACCCAGTACTTC. Its translation: CASSLATGLAGETQYF.